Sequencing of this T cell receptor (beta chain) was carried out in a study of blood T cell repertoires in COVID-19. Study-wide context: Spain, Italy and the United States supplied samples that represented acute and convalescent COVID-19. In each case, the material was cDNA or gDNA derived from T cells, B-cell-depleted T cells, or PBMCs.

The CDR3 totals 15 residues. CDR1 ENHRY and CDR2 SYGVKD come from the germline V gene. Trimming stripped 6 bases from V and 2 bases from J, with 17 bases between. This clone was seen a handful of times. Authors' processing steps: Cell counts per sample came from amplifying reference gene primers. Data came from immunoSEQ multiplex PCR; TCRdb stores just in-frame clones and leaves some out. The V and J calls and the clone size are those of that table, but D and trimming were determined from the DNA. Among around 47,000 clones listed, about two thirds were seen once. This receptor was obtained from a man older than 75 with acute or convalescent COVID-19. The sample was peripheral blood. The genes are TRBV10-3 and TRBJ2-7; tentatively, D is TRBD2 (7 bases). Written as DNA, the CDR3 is TGTGCCATCAGCACCGGACTAGGGGGGACCTACGAGCAGTACTTC. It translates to CAISTGLGGTYEQYF.